These 9 T cell receptor beta chains came from one sample sequenced in a study of T cell changes during pregnancy in multiple sclerosis. Produced via immunoSEQ multiplex PCR; TCRdb's table is partial and in-frame only. The table has some 18,000 clones, over 70% seen once. The sample in question was CD8+ T cells from peripheral blood mononuclear cells, obtained in the third trimester of pregnancy. Receptors originate from a female donor in good health, enrolled as a control in a pregnancy study.

The V and J genes are TRBV23-1 and TRBJ2-7; no reliable D call. TRBV23-1 is an ORF, and what it does is uncertain. Trimming left V 4 bases short and J 3 bases short, with 4 bases between. CDR3 length: 11 amino acids. CDR3 amino acids: CASSRHYEQYF. The CDR3 DNA sequence: TGCGCCAGCAGTCGACACTACGAGCAGTACTTC.

The gene calls are TRBV4-3 and TRBJ2-3; possible D gene TRBD2, 5 bases. Germline loops: CDR1 LGHNA, CDR2 YSLEER. This CDR3 contains 16 residues. V lost 0 bases to trimming and J lost 2 bases, with 12 bases between them. CDR3 DNA sequence: TGCGCCAGCAGCCAAGAAACGGACGGACTCACAGATACGCAGTATTTT. Its translation is CASSQETDGLTDTQYF.

On this clone: The sample contains more than one DNA sequence encoding this CDR3. The genes are TRBV27 and TRBJ2-7; weak D call: TRBD2 (6 bases). Germline CDR1 is MNHEY and CDR2 is SMNVEV (reference sequence). The CDR3 has 14 amino acids. The V end lost 2 bases, the J end lost 2 bases, and 10 bases lay between the germline ends. The CDR3 loop reads CASSLHAGTYEQYF. CDR3 DNA: TGTGCCAGCAGTTTACACGCGGGGACCTACGAGCAGTACTTC.

The chain recombines TRBV5-6 with TRBJ2-7; 9 bases are shared with TRBD1. V dropped 4 bases and J dropped 4; count of bases not matched to a gene: 6. CDR1 is SGHDT and CDR2 is YYEEEE in the germline V gene. This CDR3 spans 14 amino acids. The CDR3 bases are TGTGCCAGCAGCGCCGGGACAGGGCTGTACGAGCAGTACTTC. This translates into CASSAGTGLYEQYF. Full variable domain (missing parts from reference TRBV5-6 and TRBJ2-7): DAGVTQSPTHLIKTRGQQVTLRCSPKSGHDTVSWYQQALGQGPQFIFQYYEEEERQRGNFPDRFSGHQFPNYSSELNVNALLLGDSALYLCASSAGTGLYEQYFGPGTRLTVT.

The CDR3 nucleotides read TGTGCCAGCAGCTTAACCCCGGGTGATGGCTACACCTTC. Its translation is CASSLTPGDGYTF. V gene TRBV7-3 combines with J gene TRBJ1-2, with D unresolved. V shed 0 bases and J shed 6 bases, with 8 bases lying between them. Germline values: CDR1 SGHTA, CDR2 FQGTGA. This CDR3 spans 13 amino acids.

V is TRBV14 and J is TRBJ2-7; TRBD2 aligns across 7 bases. Per the germline V gene, CDR1 is SGHDN and CDR2 is FVKESK. J was trimmed by 3 bases and V by 3 bases; bases with no gene match: 8. The CDR3 runs 15 residues. CDR3 sequence reads: CASSQGRAAFYEQYF. CDR3 nucleotides: TGTGCCAGCAGCCAGGGGAGGGCCGCCTTCTACGAGCAGTACTTC.

The chain couples TRBV6-5 to TRBJ1-1; perhaps TRBD1 as D (6 bases). Germline V CDR1 and CDR2: MNHEY, SVGAGI. The CDR3 has 11 residues. V was pared by 2 bases and J by 8 bases, with 6 bases between. CDR3 region: CASSYGTEAFF. Written as DNA, the CDR3 is TGTGCCAGCAGTTACGGGACAGAAGCTTTCTTT.

The chain recombines TRBV9 with TRBJ1-4, with a weak D call TRBD1 (6 bases). Germline CDR1 and CDR2: SGDLS and YYNGEE. The CDR3 spans 15 residues. Trimming left V 0 bases short and J 4 bases short, with 10 bases between. In DNA form, the CDR3 reads TGTGCCAGCAGCGTAGAAGGACAGATTAATGAAAAACTGTTTTTT. Protein product: CASSVEGQINEKLFF.

The genes are TRBV4-1 and TRBJ1-1, with a possible D match to TRBD1 (6 bases). The CDR3 has 15 amino acids. V shed 3 bases and J shed 4 bases, with 15 bases lying between them. The germline gives CDR1 MGHRA, CDR2 YSYEKL. CDR3 in amino acids: CASSQQPGGGTEAFF. The CDR3 DNA sequence: TGCGCCAGCAGCCAGCAACCGGGAGGGGGCACTGAAGCTTTCTTT.